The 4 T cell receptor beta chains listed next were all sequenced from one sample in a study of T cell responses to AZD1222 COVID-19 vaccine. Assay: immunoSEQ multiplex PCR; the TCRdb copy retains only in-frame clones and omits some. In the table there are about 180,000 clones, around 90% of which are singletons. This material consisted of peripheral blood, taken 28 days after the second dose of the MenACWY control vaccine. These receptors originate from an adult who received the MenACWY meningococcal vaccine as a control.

The CDR3 coding sequence is TGTGCCAGCAGCGTAGCGGCGGCGCCGAATGAAAAACTGTTTTTT. It yields the protein CASSVAAAPNEKLFF. The chain recombines TRBV9 with TRBJ1-4; D gene uncertain. Trimming pared 0 bases from V and 5 bases from J, leaving 11 bases between. From germline, CDR1 is SGDLS and CDR2 YYNGEE. CDR3 length equals 15 residues.

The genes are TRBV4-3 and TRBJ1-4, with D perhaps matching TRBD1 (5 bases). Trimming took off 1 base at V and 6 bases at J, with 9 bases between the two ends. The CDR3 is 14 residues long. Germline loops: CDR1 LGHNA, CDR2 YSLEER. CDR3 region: CASSQGGRDEKLFF. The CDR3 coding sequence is TGCGCCAGCAGCCAAGGGGGCCGGGATGAAAAACTGTTTTTT.

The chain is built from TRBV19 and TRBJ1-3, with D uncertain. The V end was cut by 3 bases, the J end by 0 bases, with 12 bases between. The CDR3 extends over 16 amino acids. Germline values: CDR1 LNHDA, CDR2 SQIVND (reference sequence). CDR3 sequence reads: CASSIKGFLSGNTIYF. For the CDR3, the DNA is TGTGCCAGTAGTATCAAGGGATTTCTCTCTGGAAACACCATATATTTT.

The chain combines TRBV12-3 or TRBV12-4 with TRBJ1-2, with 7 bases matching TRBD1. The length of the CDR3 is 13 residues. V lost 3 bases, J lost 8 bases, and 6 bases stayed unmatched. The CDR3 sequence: CASSFDRVRGYTF. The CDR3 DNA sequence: TGTGCCAGCAGTTTCGACAGGGTTAGGGGCTACACCTTC.